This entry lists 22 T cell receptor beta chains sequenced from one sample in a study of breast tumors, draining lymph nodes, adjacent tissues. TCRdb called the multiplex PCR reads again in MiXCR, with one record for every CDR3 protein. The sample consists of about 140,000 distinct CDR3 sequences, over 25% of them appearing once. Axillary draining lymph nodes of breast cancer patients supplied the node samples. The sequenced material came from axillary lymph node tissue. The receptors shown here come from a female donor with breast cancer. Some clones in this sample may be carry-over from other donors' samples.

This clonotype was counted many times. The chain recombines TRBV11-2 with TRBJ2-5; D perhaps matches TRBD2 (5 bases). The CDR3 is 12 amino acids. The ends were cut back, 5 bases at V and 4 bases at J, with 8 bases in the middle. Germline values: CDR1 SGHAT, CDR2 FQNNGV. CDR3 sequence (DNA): TGTGCCAGCAGCCAGGACTTAGAGACCCAGTACTTC. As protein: CASSQDLETQYF.

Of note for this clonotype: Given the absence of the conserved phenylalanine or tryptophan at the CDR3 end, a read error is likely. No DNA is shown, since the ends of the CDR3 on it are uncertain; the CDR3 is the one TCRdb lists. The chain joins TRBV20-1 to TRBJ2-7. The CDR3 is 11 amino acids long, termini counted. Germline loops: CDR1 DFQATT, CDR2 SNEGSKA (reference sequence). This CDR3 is CSARDHYEQSL.

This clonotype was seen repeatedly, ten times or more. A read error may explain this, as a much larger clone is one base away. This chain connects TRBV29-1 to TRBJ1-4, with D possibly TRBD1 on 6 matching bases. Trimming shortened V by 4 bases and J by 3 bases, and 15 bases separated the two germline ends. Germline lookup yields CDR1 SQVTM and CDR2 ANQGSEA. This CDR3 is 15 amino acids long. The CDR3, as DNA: TGCAGCGTTGTGCGGAGGGGGGGACCTAATGAAAAACTGTTTTTT. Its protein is CSVVRRGGPNEKLFF.

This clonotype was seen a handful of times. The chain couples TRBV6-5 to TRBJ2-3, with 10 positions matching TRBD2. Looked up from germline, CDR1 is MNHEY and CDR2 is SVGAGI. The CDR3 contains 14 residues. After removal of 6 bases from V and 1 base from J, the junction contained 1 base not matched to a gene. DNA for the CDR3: TGTGCCAGCAGGCTAGCGGGGGGCACAGATACGCAGTATTTT. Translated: CASRLAGGTDTQYF.

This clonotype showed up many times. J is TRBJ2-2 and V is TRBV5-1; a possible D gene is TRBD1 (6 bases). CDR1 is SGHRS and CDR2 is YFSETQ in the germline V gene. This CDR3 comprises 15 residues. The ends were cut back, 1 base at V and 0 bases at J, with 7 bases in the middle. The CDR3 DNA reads TGCGCCAGCAGCTTGCAGGGGCCGAACACCGGGGAGCTGTTTTTT. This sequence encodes CASSLQGPNTGELFF.

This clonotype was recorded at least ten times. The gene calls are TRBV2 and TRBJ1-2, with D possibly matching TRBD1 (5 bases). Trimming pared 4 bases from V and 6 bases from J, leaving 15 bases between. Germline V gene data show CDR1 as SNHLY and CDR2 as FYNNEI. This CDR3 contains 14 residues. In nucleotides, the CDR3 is TGTGCCAGCAGTGTTAGGGACGGCTATGATGGCTACACCTTC. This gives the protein CASSVRDGYDGYTF.

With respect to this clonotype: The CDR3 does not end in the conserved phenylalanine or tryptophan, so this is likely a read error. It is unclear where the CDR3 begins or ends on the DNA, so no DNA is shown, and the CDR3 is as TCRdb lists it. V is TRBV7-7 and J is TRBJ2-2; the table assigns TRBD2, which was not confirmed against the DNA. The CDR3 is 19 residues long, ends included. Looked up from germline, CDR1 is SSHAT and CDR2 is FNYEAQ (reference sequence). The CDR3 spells CASSLWGQGTSGNTGERMS.

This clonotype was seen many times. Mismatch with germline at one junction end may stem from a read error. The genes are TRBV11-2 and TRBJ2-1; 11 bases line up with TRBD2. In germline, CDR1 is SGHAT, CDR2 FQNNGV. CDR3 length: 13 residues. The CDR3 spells CASSLSTSGEGLF. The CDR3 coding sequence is TGTGCCAGCAGCTTATCGACTAGCGGGGAGGGTCTCTTC. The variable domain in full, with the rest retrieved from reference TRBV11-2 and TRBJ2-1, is EAGVAQSPRYKIIEKRQSVAFWCNPISGHATLYWYQQILGQGPKLLIQFQNNGVVDDSQLPKDRFSAERLKGVDSTLKIQPAKLEDSAVYLCASSLSTSGEGLFGPGTRLTVL.

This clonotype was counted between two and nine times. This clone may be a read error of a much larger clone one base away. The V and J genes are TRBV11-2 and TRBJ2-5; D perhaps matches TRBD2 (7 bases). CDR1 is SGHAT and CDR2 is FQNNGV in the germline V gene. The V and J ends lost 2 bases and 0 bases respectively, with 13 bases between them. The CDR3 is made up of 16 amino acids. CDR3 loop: CASSLMAGAYQETQYF. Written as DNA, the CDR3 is TGTGCCAGCAGCTTAATGGCGGGGGCCTACCAAGAGACCCAGTACTTC.

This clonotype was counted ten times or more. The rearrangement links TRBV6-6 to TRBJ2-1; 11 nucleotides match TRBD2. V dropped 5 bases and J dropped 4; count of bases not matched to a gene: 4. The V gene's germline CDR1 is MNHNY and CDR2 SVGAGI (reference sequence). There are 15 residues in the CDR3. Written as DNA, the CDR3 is TGTGCCAGCAGTACTAGCGGGGGTCATTACAATGAGCAGTTCTTC. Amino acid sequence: CASSTSGGHYNEQFF.

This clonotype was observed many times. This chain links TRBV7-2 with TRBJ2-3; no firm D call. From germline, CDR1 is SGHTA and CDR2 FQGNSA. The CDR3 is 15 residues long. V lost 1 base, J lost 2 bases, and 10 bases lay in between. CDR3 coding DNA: TGTGCCAGCAGCTTAGACTTCGGTGACACAGATACGCAGTATTTT. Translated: CASSLDFGDTDTQYF.

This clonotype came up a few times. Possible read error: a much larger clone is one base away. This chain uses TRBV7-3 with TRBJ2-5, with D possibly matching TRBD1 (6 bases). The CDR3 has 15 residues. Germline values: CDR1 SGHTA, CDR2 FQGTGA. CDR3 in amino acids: CASSPNGQSQETQHF. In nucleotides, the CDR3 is TGTGCCAGCAGCCCAAACGGACAGTCACAAGAGACCCAGCACTTC.

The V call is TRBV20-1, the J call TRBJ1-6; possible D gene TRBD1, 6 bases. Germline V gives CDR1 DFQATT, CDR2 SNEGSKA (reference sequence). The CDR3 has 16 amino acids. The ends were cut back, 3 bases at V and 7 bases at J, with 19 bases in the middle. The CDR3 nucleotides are TGCAGTGCTAGGTTTAGAACAGGGAAGCGGAATTCACCCCTCCACTTT. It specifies CSARFRTGKRNSPLHF.

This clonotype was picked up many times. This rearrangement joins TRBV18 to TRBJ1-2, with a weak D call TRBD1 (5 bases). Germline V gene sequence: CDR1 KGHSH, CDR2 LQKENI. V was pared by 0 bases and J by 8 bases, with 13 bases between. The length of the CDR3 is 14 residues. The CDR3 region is CASSPPGQVSGYTF. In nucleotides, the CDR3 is TGTGCCAGCTCACCACCGGGGCAGGTGTCCGGCTACACCTTC.

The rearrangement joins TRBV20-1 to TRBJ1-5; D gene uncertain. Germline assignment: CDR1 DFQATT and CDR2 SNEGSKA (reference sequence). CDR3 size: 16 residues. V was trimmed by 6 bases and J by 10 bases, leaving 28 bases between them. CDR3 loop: CSAPGPGNPGDSPQHF. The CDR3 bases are TGCAGTGCCCCTGGGCCGGGGAACCCTGGGGATTCACCCCAGCATTTT.

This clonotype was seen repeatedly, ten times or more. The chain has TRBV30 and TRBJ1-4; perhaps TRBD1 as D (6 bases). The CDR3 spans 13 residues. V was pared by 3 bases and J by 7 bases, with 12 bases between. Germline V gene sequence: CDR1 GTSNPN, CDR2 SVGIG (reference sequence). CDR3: CAWRGQPFEKLFF. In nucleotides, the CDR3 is TGTGCCTGGAGAGGACAGCCCTTTGAAAAACTGTTTTTT.

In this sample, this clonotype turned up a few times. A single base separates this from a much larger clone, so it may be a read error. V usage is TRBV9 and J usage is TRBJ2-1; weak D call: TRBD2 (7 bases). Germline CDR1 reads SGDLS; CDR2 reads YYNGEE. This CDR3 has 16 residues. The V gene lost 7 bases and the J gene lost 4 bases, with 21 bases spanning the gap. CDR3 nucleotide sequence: TGTGCCAGCGGCCCTCGAATGGGGGGGCAATACAATGAGCAGTTCTTC. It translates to CASGPRMGGQYNEQFF.

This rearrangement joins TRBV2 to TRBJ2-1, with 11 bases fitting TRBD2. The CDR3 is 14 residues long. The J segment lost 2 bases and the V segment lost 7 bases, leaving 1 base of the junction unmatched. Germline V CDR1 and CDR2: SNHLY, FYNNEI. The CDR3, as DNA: TGTGCCAGCAATAGCGGGGGGGCCTACAATGAGCAGTTCTTC. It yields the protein CASNSGGAYNEQFF.

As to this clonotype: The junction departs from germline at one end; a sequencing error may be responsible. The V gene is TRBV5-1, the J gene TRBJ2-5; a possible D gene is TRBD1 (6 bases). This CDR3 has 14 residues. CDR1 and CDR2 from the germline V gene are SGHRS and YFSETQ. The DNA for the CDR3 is TGCGCCAGCAACCAACGGGACAACCAAGACACCCAGTACTTC. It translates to CASNQRDNQDTQYF. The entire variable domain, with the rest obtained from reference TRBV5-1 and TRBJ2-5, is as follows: KAGVTQTPRYLIKTRGQQVTLSCSPISGHRSVSWYQQTPGQGLQFLFEYFSETQRNKGNFPGRFSGRQFSNSRSEMNVSTLELGDSALYLCASNQRDNQDTQYFGPGTRLLVL.

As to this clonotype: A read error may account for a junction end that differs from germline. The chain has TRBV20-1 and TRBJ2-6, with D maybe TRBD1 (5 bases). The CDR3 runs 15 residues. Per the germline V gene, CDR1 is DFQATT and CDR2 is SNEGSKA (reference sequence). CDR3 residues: CSASRAWSEANVLTF. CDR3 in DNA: TGCAGTGCTAGCAGGGCCTGGTCTGAGGCCAACGTCCTGACTTTC.

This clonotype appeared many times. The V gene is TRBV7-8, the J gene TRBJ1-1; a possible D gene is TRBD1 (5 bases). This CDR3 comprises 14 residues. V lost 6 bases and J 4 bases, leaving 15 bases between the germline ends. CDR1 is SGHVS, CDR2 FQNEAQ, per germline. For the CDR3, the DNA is TGTGCCAGCAGTCACGGGGGATGGGGCACTGAAGCTTTCTTT. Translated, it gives CASSHGGWGTEAFF.

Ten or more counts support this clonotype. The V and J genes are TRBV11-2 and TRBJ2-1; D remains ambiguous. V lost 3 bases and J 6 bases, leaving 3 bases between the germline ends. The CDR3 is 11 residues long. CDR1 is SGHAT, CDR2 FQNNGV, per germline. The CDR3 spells CASSFLNEQFF. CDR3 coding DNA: TGTGCCAGCAGCTTCCTCAATGAGCAGTTCTTC.